This passage covers 27 T cell receptor beta chains from one sample sequenced in a study of blood T cell repertoires in COVID-19. Clones were read by immunoSEQ multiplex PCR, and TCRdb kept only the in-frame ones, dropping some. The sample records more than 95,000 clones, around nine tenths being singletons. Sequenced input: peripheral blood. The receptors were gathered from a human donor in a cohort sampled during active COVID-19.

In the case of this clone: Other DNA variants within this sample encode the same CDR3. The V call is TRBV9, the J call TRBJ2-1, with TRBD1 matching over 7 bases. The germline V gene encodes CDR1 SGDLS and CDR2 YYNGEE. CDR3 length equals 15 residues. With V trimmed by 0 bases and J by 2 bases, 2 bases remained unmatched. The CDR3 loop reads CASSVGGGTYNEQFF. CDR3 DNA sequence: TGTGCCAGCAGCGTAGGAGGGGGCACCTACAATGAGCAGTTCTTC.

This clone was seen a handful of times. At one end the junction does not follow the germline gene, possibly because of a read error. The rearrangement uses TRBV12-3 or TRBV12-4 and TRBJ1-5; a weak D match, TRBD1 (5 bases). The CDR3 runs to 11 residues. The CDR3 is CASSLSGRAYF. DNA of the CDR3: TGTGCCAGCAGTTTAAGTGGCAGGGCCTATTTT.

V gene TRBV5-4 combines with J gene TRBJ2-2; no definite D call. The V end lost 4 bases, the J end lost 5 bases, and 6 bases lay between the germline ends. The CDR3 is made up of 12 amino acids. Per germline, CDR1 SGHNT and CDR2 YYREEE (reference sequence). CDR3 region: CASSPSTGELFF. CDR3 DNA sequence: TGTGCCAGCAGCCCCTCGACCGGGGAGCTGTTTTTT.

The chain combines TRBV24-1 with TRBJ1-2, with TRBD1 identical over 7 bases. V lost 5 bases, J lost 8 bases, and 13 bases stayed unmatched. The CDR3 is 15 amino acids. Germline V gives CDR1 KGHDR, CDR2 SFDVKD. CDR3 residues: CATSGQGSRISGYTF. CDR3 coding DNA: TGTGCCACCAGTGGACAGGGAAGTAGAATATCGGGCTACACCTTC.

The V and J genes are TRBV27 and TRBJ1-5; tentative D call: TRBD1 (5 bases). CDR1 MNHEY and CDR2 SMNVEV come from the germline V gene (reference sequence). The CDR3 is made up of 14 amino acids. The V end was cut by 6 bases, the J end by 8 bases, with 17 bases between. DNA of the CDR3: TGTGCCAGCAGCCCCAGGGCATCGGTTGAGCCCCAGCATTTT. It yields the protein CASSPRASVEPQHF.

The V and J genes are TRBV5-1 and TRBJ1-4; TRBD1 is a possible D gene (5 bases). V gave up 4 bases and J gave up 7 bases, with 11 bases separating them. Germline V CDR1 and CDR2: SGHRS, YFSETQ. This CDR3 comprises 13 residues. The CDR3 DNA reads TGCGCCAGCAGCCCACGACAGTCTGAAAAACTGTTTTTT. Its translation is CASSPRQSEKLFF.

As regards this clone: In the same sample, other DNA sequences code for this CDR3. The genes are TRBV18 and TRBJ2-7; the match to TRBD1 covers 7 bases. Germline trimming cut 3 bases from V and 0 bases from J; bases unmatched to any gene: 2. CDR3 length: 14 residues. Germline CDR1 is KGHSH and CDR2 is LQKENI. The CDR3 DNA is TGTGCCAGCTCACCCAGGGACAGCTCCTACGAGCAGTACTTC. It codes for CASSPRDSSYEQYF.

There are a few counts of this clone. This rearrangement joins TRBV27 to TRBJ1-2; 11 nucleotides align to TRBD1. Germline V gives CDR1 MNHEY, CDR2 SMNVEV (reference sequence). Unmatched junction bases numbered 6, after V lost 5 bases and J lost 7 bases. This CDR3 contains 14 residues. The CDR3: CASSPLGQGAGYTF. DNA of the CDR3: TGTGCCAGCAGTCCCTTAGGACAGGGGGCTGGCTACACCTTC.

This chain uses TRBV30 with TRBJ1-2; D not certain. The CDR3 spans 11 residues. Germline values: CDR1 GTSNPN, CDR2 SVGIG (reference sequence). V was clipped by 4 bases and J by 1 base, with 4 bases between them. The chain's CDR3 is CAWTDNYGYTF. The CDR3 DNA sequence: TGTGCCTGGACAGATAACTATGGCTACACCTTC.

The chain links TRBV11-2 to TRBJ2-5, with TRBD2 matching 7 bases. There are 15 residues in the CDR3. From germline, CDR1 is SGHAT and CDR2 FQNNGV. The V gene end was trimmed by 1 base and the J gene end by 2 bases; junction bases not matched to a gene: 4. The CDR3 loop is CASSLAGGRQETQYF. The CDR3 DNA is TGTGCCAGCAGCTTAGCGGGAGGAAGGCAAGAGACCCAGTACTTC.

This clone has a single count. This chain links TRBV3-1 (or the pseudogene TRBV3-2) with TRBJ2-1; D may be TRBD2 (6 bases). The germline V and J ends were trimmed by 2 bases and 6 bases, with 26 bases remaining between them. The CDR3 consists of 19 residues. Germline V gives CDR1 LGHDT, CDR2 YNNKEL (reference sequence). The CDR3, as DNA: TGTGCCAGCAGCCAAATCCGTCCCACCCCCACCCTGGGAGGCAATGAGCAGTTCTTC. This gives the protein CASSQIRPTPTLGGNEQFF.

The V gene is TRBV11-2, the J gene TRBJ2-3; TRBD2 agrees at 13 bases. The germline CDR1 and CDR2 sequences are SGHAT and FQNNGV. The CDR3 has 16 amino acids. The V segment lost 6 bases and the J segment 6 bases; nucleotides outside the gene matches: 9. The CDR3 loop reads CASSLRPGLAGDTQYF. The CDR3 DNA follows: TGTGCCAGCAGTCTACGCCCGGGACTAGCGGGGGATACGCAGTATTTT.

The chain couples TRBV15 to TRBJ2-5; tentative D call: TRBD1 (6 bases). The germline V gene encodes CDR1 LNHNV and CDR2 YYDKDF (reference sequence). The CDR3 has 14 amino acids. Trimming removed 8 bases at V and 0 bases at J, with 13 bases between. CDR3 DNA sequence: TGTGCCACCGGCTCAGGACAGAACCAAGAGACCCAGTACTTC. This gives the protein CATGSGQNQETQYF.

J is TRBJ1-4 and V is TRBV6-2 or TRBV6-3, with D unclear. Germline V gives CDR1 MNHEY, CDR2 SVGEGT. The ends were cut back, 1 base at V and 4 bases at J, with 10 bases in the middle. CDR3 length equals 15 residues. The CDR3 here is CASSYLSGINEKLFF. The CDR3 region has the DNA TGTGCCAGCAGTTACTTAAGCGGAATTAATGAAAAACTGTTTTTT.

This rearrangement joins TRBV3-1 (or the pseudogene TRBV3-2) to TRBJ1-2, with 8 bases fitting TRBD1. CDR1 and CDR2 from the germline V gene are LGHDT and YNNKEL (reference sequence). After removal of 5 bases from V and 3 bases from J, the junction contained 8 bases not matched to a gene. The CDR3 is made up of 15 amino acids. CDR3 sequence: CASSYGQGDDYGYTF. The CDR3 DNA sequence: TGTGCCAGCAGCTATGGACAGGGAGACGACTATGGCTACACCTTC.

The J gene is TRBJ1-5, the V gene TRBV6-2 or TRBV6-3, with 9 bases fitting TRBD1. CDR1 MNHEY and CDR2 SVGEGT come from the germline V gene. This CDR3 contains 17 residues. J was trimmed by 4 bases and V by 0 bases; bases with no gene match: 7. CDR3 region: CASSYSPRTGDNQPQHF. Written as DNA, the CDR3 is TGTGCCAGCAGTTACTCTCCTCGGACAGGGGATAATCAGCCCCAGCATTTT.

J is TRBJ2-7 and V is TRBV4-3; 7 bases match TRBD2. CDR1 is LGHNA, CDR2 YSLEER, per germline. V gave up 0 bases and J gave up 5 bases; unmatched junction bases: 7. The CDR3 extends over 15 amino acids. CDR3 bases: TGCGCCAGCAGCCAAGATCGGGCGGGAGCCAACGAGCAGTACTTC. Its translation: CASSQDRAGANEQYF.

This chain connects TRBV4-2 to TRBJ1-2; possible D gene TRBD1, 5 bases. The CDR3 consists of 15 residues. Trimming took off 0 bases at V and 4 bases at J, with 12 bases between the two ends. CDR1 and CDR2 (germline): LGHNA, YNFKEQ. CDR3 bases: TGTGCCAGCAGCCAAGAGAGACAGACCCTCTATGGCTACACCTTC. Translation gives CASSQERQTLYGYTF.

The rearrangement joins TRBV7-9 to TRBJ2-5; 8 positions match TRBD2. Germline CDR1 and CDR2: SEHNR and FQNEAQ (reference sequence). This CDR3 contains 16 residues. The V gene end was trimmed by 1 base and the J gene end by 3 bases; junction bases not matched to a gene: 7. CDR3 amino acids: CASSLEDWTSKETQYF. CDR3 in DNA: TGTGCCAGCAGCTTAGAAGATTGGACTAGCAAAGAGACCCAGTACTTC.

The chain is built from TRBV9 and TRBJ2-7; a weak D match, TRBD2 (5 bases). The CDR3 length is 14 residues. V lost 0 bases, J lost 5 bases, and 12 bases lay in between. Per germline, CDR1 SGDLS and CDR2 YYNGEE. The CDR3: CASSVDGGFDEQYF. In DNA, the CDR3 is TGTGCCAGCAGCGTAGACGGAGGCTTCGACGAGCAGTACTTC.

This chain joins TRBV7-2 and TRBJ2-3, with D tentatively TRBD1 (6 bases). The CDR3 runs 14 residues. Germline V gene data show CDR1 as SGHTA and CDR2 as FQGNSA. Trimming took 5 bases from V and 1 from J, leaving 10 bases between them. CDR3: CASSTRTGTDTQYF. The CDR3 DNA sequence: TGTGCCAGCAGCACCCGGACAGGCACAGATACGCAGTATTTT.

The chain has TRBV28 and TRBJ2-7, with 9 bases identical to TRBD2. CDR1 is MDHEN, CDR2 SYDVKM, per germline. The CDR3 consists of 18 residues. Trimming at V came to 3 bases and at J to 4 bases, leaving 16 bases not matched to a gene. The CDR3 sequence is CASSFPGYLIAGEYEQYF. The CDR3 DNA is TGTGCCAGCAGTTTTCCGGGCTATCTAATAGCGGGAGAGTACGAGCAGTACTTC.

This chain joins TRBV2 and TRBJ2-5; 9 bases align to TRBD2. The length of the CDR3 is 13 residues. CDR1 is SNHLY and CDR2 is FYNNEI in the germline V gene. The J segment lost 2 bases and the V segment lost 8 bases, leaving 3 bases of the junction unmatched. In nucleotides, the CDR3 is TGTGCCAGCGGGGCGGGGGGGCAAGAGACCCAGTACTTC. Encoded protein: CASGAGGQETQYF.

This clone was observed a single time. The J gene is TRBJ2-1, the V gene TRBV15; perhaps TRBD2 as D (6 bases). Germline V CDR1 and CDR2: LNHNV, YYDKDF (reference sequence). V was trimmed by 3 bases and J by 9 bases, leaving 15 bases between them. This CDR3 region has 14 residues. The CDR3 nucleotides are TGTGCCACCAGCAGCGACCTTGCCGGGGGTGAGCAGTTCTTC. It translates to CATSSDLAGGEQFF.

J is TRBJ1-1 and V is TRBV6-5, with a weak D call TRBD1 (6 bases). The CDR3 runs 13 residues. Germline V gene lookup returns CDR1 MNHEY and CDR2 SVGAGI. V gave up 2 bases and J gave up 7 bases, with 11 bases separating them. Written as DNA, the CDR3 is TGTGCCAGCAGTTACGCGGGGGCCCTTGAAGCTTTCTTT. As protein: CASSYAGALEAFF.

The V and J genes are TRBV27 and TRBJ2-1; D perhaps matches TRBD2 (7 bases). The length of the CDR3 is 16 residues. With 0 bases removed from V and 2 bases from J, the gap between germline ends came to 11 bases. Per the germline V gene, CDR1 is MNHEY and CDR2 is SMNVEV (reference sequence). This CDR3 is CASSLSWGGPYNEQFF. CDR3 nucleotide sequence: TGTGCCAGCAGTTTATCGTGGGGGGGGCCCTACAATGAGCAGTTCTTC.

The V call is TRBV28, the J call TRBJ1-6, with no clear D. The V end was cut by 6 bases, the J end by 0 bases, with 12 bases between. This CDR3 region has 16 residues. Per germline, CDR1 MDHEN and CDR2 SYDVKM. The CDR3 here is CASRSKDFSYNSPLHF. The DNA of the CDR3 is TGTGCCAGCAGGTCAAAGGACTTCTCCTATAATTCACCCCTCCACTTT.